This TCR beta chain derives from a study of control samples from healthy donors and cancer patients. The V end was cut by 0 bases, the J end by 3 bases, with 4 bases between. The CDR3 has 12 residues. Germline V gene data show CDR1 as SGHTS and CDR2 as YDEGEE. The assay was immunoSEQ multiplex PCR, and TCRdb's table has in-frame clones only and misses some. The profile shows a few hundred thousand clones, about 93% of them singletons. This sequence joins TRBV5-8 and TRBJ2-7; no definite D call. Sequences were obtained from PBMCs. The receptor's source is a man in his forties or fifties with head and neck cancer. Here the CDR3 reads CASSLALYEQYF. In DNA, the CDR3 is TGTGCCAGCAGCTTGGCTCTCTACGAGCAGTACTTC.